This is a list of T cell receptor beta chains from one sample in a study of cytomegalovirus exposure and HLA in healthy donors. Sequencing was performed with immunoSEQ multiplex PCR; in TCRdb, only in-frame clones are kept and a portion is missing. The table includes about 120,000 clones, about 79% detected once. Sequences were obtained from PBMCs. These receptors all stem from a human donor in good health. Both conserved end residues are part of each CDR3. The order of the fields is clone size, J gene, D gene, V gene, CDR3 protein, CDR3 DNA. D genes are given only for firm matches. Clone size is given for some rows only: seen once, a few or many times, or a class if the clone is expanded.

>once|TRBJ2-3|NA|TRBV28
CASSVQASTDTQYF
TGTGCCAGCAGTGTACAGGCTAGCACAGATACGCAGTATTTT
>NA|TRBJ1-1|NA|TRBV11-2
CASSPRWQANTEAFF
TGTGCCAGCAGCCCCCGGTGGCAGGCAAACACTGAAGCTTTCTTT
>NA|TRBJ2-1|NA|TRBV29-1
CSVESRDFYNEQFF
TGCAGCGTTGAGAGCAGGGATTTTTACAATGAGCAGTTCTTC
>NA|TRBJ2-1|TRBD2|TRBV5-1
CASSPEPGLDLEQFF
TGCGCCAGCAGCCCCGAACCGGGACTAGATCTTGAGCAGTTCTTC
>NA|TRBJ2-7|TRBD1|TRBV5-4
CASSPQGAYEQYF
TGTGCCAGCAGCCCACAGGGGGCATACGAGCAGTACTTC
>NA|TRBJ2-7|TRBD2|TRBV7-2
CASSAAVLAAYSYEQYF
TGTGCCAGCAGCGCAGCTGTTCTAGCGGCTTATTCCTACGAGCAGTACTTC
>NA|TRBJ1-5|NA|TRBV4-1
CASSQDITGGVREFSNQPQHF
TGCGCCAGCAGCCAAGATATAACAGGTGGGGTTCGGGAGTTTAGCAATCAGCCCCAGCATTTT
>NA|TRBJ2-1|TRBD2|TRBV7-2
CASSILAGTYNEQFF
TGTGCCAGCAGCATATTAGCGGGGACCTACAATGAGCAGTTCTTC
>NA|TRBJ1-5|NA|TRBV2
CASSQTHSNQPQHF
TGTGCCAGCAGTCAGACACATAGCAATCAGCCCCAGCATTTT
>NA|TRBJ2-5|TRBD2|TRBV5-1
CASSFPPGRAGETQYF
TGCGCCAGCAGTTTCCCCCCCGGGAGGGCCGGGGAGACCCAGTACTTC
>NA|TRBJ2-1|NA|TRBV6-5
CASSVWDSPFQFF
TGTGCCAGCAGTGTCTGGGACTCCCCGTTCCAGTTCTTC
>NA|TRBJ1-2|NA|TRBV6-5
CASTPGGGYGYTF
TGTGCCAGCACTCCCGGGGGGGGCTATGGCTACACCTTC
>NA|TRBJ2-4|TRBD2|TRBV19
CASSGFSGRANIQYF
TGTGCCAGTAGTGGATTTAGCGGGAGGGCAAACATTCAGTACTTC
>NA|TRBJ2-3|TRBD2|TRBV27
CASRSLAGGEHTQYF
TGTGCCAGCAGGTCTCTAGCGGGGGGGGAGCATACGCAGTATTTT
>few|TRBJ2-7|TRBD2|TRBV5-4
CASSHDSGRGGEQYF
TGTGCCAGCAGCCATGATAGCGGGAGGGGGGGCGAGCAGTACTTC
>NA|TRBJ1-1|TRBD1|TRBV6-6
CASGDRANTEAFF
TGTGCCAGCGGCGACAGGGCGAACACTGAAGCTTTCTTT
>few|TRBJ1-3|NA|TRBV5-4
CASSSRTTGNTIYF
TGTGCCAGCAGCTCGAGGACAACTGGAAACACCATATATTTT
>NA|TRBJ2-4|NA|TRBV5-6
CASSLWDIQGKNIQYF
TGTGCCAGCAGCTTGTGGGACATTCAAGGCAAAAACATTCAGTACTTC
>once|TRBJ2-3|TRBD2|TRBV9
CASSSRSGGTDTQYF
TGTGCCAGCAGCTCGCGCAGCGGGGGCACAGATACGCAGTATTTT
>NA|TRBJ2-1|TRBD2|TRBV5-4
CASSPTSGGAGAQFF
TGTGCCAGCAGCCCGACTAGCGGGGGGGCCGGCGCGCAGTTCTTC
>NA|TRBJ1-5|NA|TRBV15
CATSRARGQFNQPQHF
TGTGCCACCAGCAGAGCCCGGGGACAATTCAATCAGCCCCAGCATTTT
>NA|TRBJ2-5|NA|TRBV15
CAISGPRQETQYF
TGTGCCATAAGCGGTCCCCGGCAAGAGACCCAGTACTTC
>NA|TRBJ2-7|NA|TRBV13
CASSLWGPYEQYF
TGTGCCAGCAGCTTATGGGGGCCGTACGAGCAGTACTTC